One and the same sample provided the 16 T cell receptor beta chains below, sequenced in a study of cytomegalovirus exposure and HLA in healthy donors. PCR employed 60 Vbeta and 13 Jbeta primers. Some clones are missing from TCRdb's copy, which holds only in-frame ones; the method was immunoSEQ multiplex PCR. In total, the table holds around 140,000 clones. Sequencing input: PBMCs. These receptors originate from a male donor in good health and CMV-seronegative.

Comment on this clone: Its ends do not fully match the called genes, so a read error is possible. The CDR3 sequence is CASSEWEGNTGELFF. CDR3 sequence (DNA): TGTGCCAGCAGCGAGTGGGAGGGGAACACCGGAGAGCTGTTTTTT. This chain uses TRBV9 with TRBJ2-2; 7 bases are shared with TRBD2. Germline assignment: CDR1 SGDLS and CDR2 YYNGEE. This CDR3 is built from 15 residues. Based on the CDR3 plus reference TRBV9 and TRBJ2-2, the full variable domain is DSGVTQTPKHLITATGQRVTLRCSPRSGDLSVYWYQQSLDQGLQFLIQYYNGEERAKGNILERFSAQQFPDLHSELNLSSLELGDSALYFCASSEWEGNTGELFFGEGSRLTVL.

V and J are TRBV30 and TRBJ1-5; TRBD1 agrees at 7 bases. There are 13 residues in the CDR3. V shed 2 bases and J 6 bases; nucleotides not matched to a gene: 4. CDR1 and CDR2 from the germline V gene are GTSNPN and SVGIG (reference sequence). The CDR3: CAWSLSGGQPQHF. The CDR3 region has the DNA TGTGCCTGGAGTCTGTCAGGGGGTCAGCCCCAGCATTTT. Together with reference TRBV30 and TRBJ1-5, the CDR3 gives the full variable domain: SQTIHQWPATLVQPVGSPLSLECTVEGTSNPNLYWYRQAAGRGLQLLFYSVGIGQISSEVPQNLSASRPQDRQFILSSKKLLLSDSGFYLCAWSLSGGQPQHFGDGTRLSIL.

This chain links TRBV9 with TRBJ2-1; D is perhaps TRBD1 (6 bases). The CDR3 length is 14 residues. The ends were cut back, 3 bases at V and 7 bases at J, with 14 bases in the middle. Looked up from germline, CDR1 is SGDLS and CDR2 is YYNGEE. The CDR3 DNA follows: TGTGCCAGCAGCGCCTATACAGGGAGAAATGAGCAGTTCTTC. It specifies CASSAYTGRNEQFF.

The J gene is TRBJ1-5, the V gene TRBV5-1; 9 positions match TRBD1. The CDR3 consists of 18 residues. The germline gives CDR1 SGHRS, CDR2 YFSETQ. V was clipped by 4 bases and J by 4 bases; unmatched bases: 15. CDR3 sequence: CASSPGLMDRGGNQPQHF. CDR3 nucleotide sequence: TGCGCCAGCAGCCCAGGATTAATGGACAGGGGTGGGAATCAGCCCCAGCATTTT.

The chain recombines TRBV15 with TRBJ2-2; unclear D gene. Germline loops: CDR1 LNHNV, CDR2 YYDKDF (reference sequence). Trimming shortened V by 0 bases and J by 4 bases, and 9 bases separated the two germline ends. The CDR3 runs to 15 residues. For the CDR3, the DNA is TGTGCCACCAGCAGAGATGTGGCTAGCACCGGGGAGCTGTTTTTT. Protein product: CATSRDVASTGELFF.

The chain combines TRBV7-6 with TRBJ1-5; 10 bases align to TRBD1. Trimming at V came to 6 bases and at J to 4 bases, leaving 6 bases not matched to a gene. Germline V gives CDR1 SGHVS, CDR2 FNYEAQ. The CDR3 contains 15 residues. For the CDR3, the DNA is TGTGCCAGCAGTGAATTGGGACAGGGGAATCAGCCCCAGCATTTT. Its translation: CASSELGQGNQPQHF.

V and J are TRBV29-1 and TRBJ2-1, with 12 bases identical to TRBD2. Germline CDR1 reads SQVTM; CDR2 reads ANQGSEA. This CDR3 has 14 amino acids. Unmatched junction bases numbered 4, after V lost 5 bases and J lost 5 bases. The CDR3 DNA follows: TGCAGCGTTCGGACTAGCGGGATAAACAATGAGCAGTTCTTC. This sequence encodes CSVRTSGINNEQFF.

The chain carries TRBV30 and TRBJ2-1, with D maybe TRBD1 (6 bases). CDR1 is GTSNPN, CDR2 SVGIG, per germline (reference sequence). There are 15 residues in the CDR3. Trimming stripped 0 bases from V and 0 bases from J, with 9 bases between. The CDR3 DNA reads as TGTGCCTGGAGTGTACAGGACAGCTCCTACAATGAGCAGTTCTTC. It is translated as CAWSVQDSSYNEQFF.

The rearrangement uses TRBV29-1 and TRBJ2-1; 10 bases are a match to TRBD2. The CDR3 loop spans 13 amino acids. Per germline, CDR1 SQVTM and CDR2 ANQGSEA. For the CDR3, the DNA is TGCAGTGCAGGCGGGTCTAGCGGGAGTTTGCAGTTCTTC. Translating gives CSAGGSSGSLQFF.

The genes are TRBV29-1 and TRBJ2-5; possible D gene TRBD2, 5 bases. The germline gives CDR1 SQVTM, CDR2 ANQGSEA. V lost 7 bases to trimming and J lost 5 bases, with 23 bases between them. The CDR3 sequence is 15 residues long. The CDR3 sequence is CSGGSSGFRGETQYF. As DNA, the CDR3 is TGCAGCGGTGGCAGCTCGGGATTCAGAGGGGAGACCCAGTACTTC.

This chain connects TRBV19 to TRBJ1-2; TRBD1 matches at 7 bases. Looked up from germline, CDR1 is LNHDA and CDR2 is SQIVND (reference sequence). The CDR3 totals 14 residues. V dropped 8 bases and J dropped 2; count of bases not matched to a gene: 8. CDR3 in DNA: TGTGCCAGTGTAAGAGGGGGCCTCAACTATGGCTACACCTTC. The encoded protein is CASVRGGLNYGYTF.

The V call is TRBV6-1, the J call TRBJ2-3; TRBD2 agrees at 15 bases. Germline CDR1 reads MNHNS; CDR2 reads SASEGT. CDR3 length equals 14 residues. The ends lost 11 bases at V and 7 bases at J; junction bases unmatched: 7. The CDR3 nucleotides are TGTGCCGTATCGGGACTAGCGGGAGGAAATACGCAGTATTTT. Translating gives CAVSGLAGGNTQYF.

The chain couples TRBV7-9 to TRBJ1-2, with 12 bases lining up with TRBD1. After removal of 5 bases from V and 3 bases from J, the junction contained 7 bases not matched to a gene. CDR1 SEHNR and CDR2 FQNEAQ come from the germline V gene (reference sequence). The CDR3 sequence is 16 residues long. As DNA, the CDR3 is TGTGCCAGCAGCACCAGGGACAGGGGGCCGGACTATGGCTACACCTTC. As protein: CASSTRDRGPDYGYTF.

The CDR3 protein is CAKSRAGANEQYF. The CDR3, as DNA: TGTGCCAAATCACGGGCAGGGGCTAACGAGCAGTACTTC. This chain connects TRBV30 to TRBJ2-7; possible D gene TRBD1, 6 bases. Between the trimmed V and J ends, which lost 8 bases and 5 bases, there was a span of 19 bases. The V gene's germline CDR1 is GTSNPN and CDR2 SVGIG (reference sequence). This CDR3 contains 13 residues.

The chain combines TRBV30 with TRBJ2-7, with D tentatively TRBD1 (6 bases). The CDR3 sequence is 15 residues long. Trimming removed 2 bases at V and 1 base at J, with 15 bases between. Germline values: CDR1 GTSNPN, CDR2 SVGIG (reference sequence). CDR3 sequence (DNA): TGTGCCTGGAGTTTGTTGACAGGCAAATCCTACGAGCAGTACTTC. It codes for CAWSLLTGKSYEQYF.

The V call is TRBV29-1, the J call TRBJ2-3, with TRBD2 identical over 8 bases. Trimming took 0 bases from V and 5 from J; bases not matched to a gene: 10. Per germline, CDR1 SQVTM and CDR2 ANQGSEA. The CDR3 spans 16 residues. Written as DNA, the CDR3 is TGCAGCGTTGAAGAGTTCGGGAGGGCCGAAGGAGATACGCAGTATTTT. This gives the protein CSVEEFGRAEGDTQYF.